The present TCR beta chain was sequenced within a study of response to subunit inactivated influenza vaccine. TCRdb re-derived calls from the RT-PCR reads in MiXCR, one entry per CDR3 protein. The table lists 450,000 to 500,000 distinct CDR3 sequences, approximately 9.9% of them singletons, with around 12% in the top ten. Trimming removed 6 bases from V and 1 base from J, with 16 bases in between. Per the germline V gene, CDR1 is SQVTM and CDR2 is ANQGSEA. This CDR3 is 14 amino acids long. Study conclusions and caveats: That few new T cells are recruited by each seasonal influenza vaccination was the authors' suggestion.

Of note for this clonotype: What it binds is not known.

V and J are TRBV29-1 and TRBJ2-7; D is perhaps TRBD1 (7 bases). The source of this sequence is a man aged 50-59 years who received an inactivated influenza vaccine. Sequences were derived from PBMCs from blood, sampled 45 days after vaccination. The CDR3 reads CSVGGTDPSYEQYF. CDR3 nucleotides: TGCAGCGTGGGCGGGACAGACCCTTCCTACGAGCAGTACTTC.